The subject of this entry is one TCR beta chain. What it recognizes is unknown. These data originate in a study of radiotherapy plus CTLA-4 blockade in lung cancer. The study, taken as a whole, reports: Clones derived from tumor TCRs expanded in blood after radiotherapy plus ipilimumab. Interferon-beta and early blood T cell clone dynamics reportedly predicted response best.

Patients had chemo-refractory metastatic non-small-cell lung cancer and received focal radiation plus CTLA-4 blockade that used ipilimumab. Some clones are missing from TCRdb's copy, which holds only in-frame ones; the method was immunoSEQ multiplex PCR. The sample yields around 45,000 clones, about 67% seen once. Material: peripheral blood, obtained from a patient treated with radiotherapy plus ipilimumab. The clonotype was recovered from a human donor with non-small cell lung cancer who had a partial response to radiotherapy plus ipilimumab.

The CDR3 nucleotides are TGTGCCAGCAGTGAAACGGGACTAGCGATCCGCACAGATACGCAGTATTTT. It translates to CASSETGLAIRTDTQYF. This chain joins TRBV27 and TRBJ2-3; 10 bases are a match to TRBD2. CDR3 length: 17 amino acids. Germline CDR1 MNHEY, CDR2 SMNVEV (reference sequence). V shed 5 bases and J 1 base; nucleotides not matched to a gene: 9.